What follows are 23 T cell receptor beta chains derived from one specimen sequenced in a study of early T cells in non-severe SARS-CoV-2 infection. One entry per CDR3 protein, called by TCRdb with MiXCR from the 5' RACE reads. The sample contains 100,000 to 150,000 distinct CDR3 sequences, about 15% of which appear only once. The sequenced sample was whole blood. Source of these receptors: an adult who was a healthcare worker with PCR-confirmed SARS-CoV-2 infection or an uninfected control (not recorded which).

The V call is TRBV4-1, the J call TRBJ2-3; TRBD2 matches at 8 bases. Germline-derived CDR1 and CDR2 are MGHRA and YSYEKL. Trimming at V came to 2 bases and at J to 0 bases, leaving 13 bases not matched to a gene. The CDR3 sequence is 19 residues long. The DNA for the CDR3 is TGCGCCAGCAGCCAATCGGGTTTGCGGGGGGCCCCCAGCACAGATACGCAGTATTTT. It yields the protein CASSQSGLRGAPSTDTQYF.

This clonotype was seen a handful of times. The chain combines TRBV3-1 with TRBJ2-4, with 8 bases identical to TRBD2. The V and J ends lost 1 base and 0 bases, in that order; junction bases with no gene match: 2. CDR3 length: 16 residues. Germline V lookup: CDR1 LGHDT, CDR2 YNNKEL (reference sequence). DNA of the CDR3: TGTGCCAGCAGCCAAGGGCGGGGGGTAGCCAAAAACATTCAGTACTTC. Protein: CASSQGRGVAKNIQYF.

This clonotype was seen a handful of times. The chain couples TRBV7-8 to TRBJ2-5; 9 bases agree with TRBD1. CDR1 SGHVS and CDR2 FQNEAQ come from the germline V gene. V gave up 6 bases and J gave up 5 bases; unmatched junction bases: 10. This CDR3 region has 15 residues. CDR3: CASSRGQGLGETQYF. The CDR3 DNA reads TGTGCCAGCAGTCGGGGACAGGGTCTGGGGGAGACCCAGTACTTC.

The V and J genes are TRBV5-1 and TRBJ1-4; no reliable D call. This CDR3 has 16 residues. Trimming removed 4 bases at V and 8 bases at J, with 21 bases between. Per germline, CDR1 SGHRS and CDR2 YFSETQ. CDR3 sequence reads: CASSPVAGRYQEKLFF. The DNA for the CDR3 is TGCGCCAGCAGCCCTGTGGCTGGACGGTACCAAGAAAAACTGTTTTTT.

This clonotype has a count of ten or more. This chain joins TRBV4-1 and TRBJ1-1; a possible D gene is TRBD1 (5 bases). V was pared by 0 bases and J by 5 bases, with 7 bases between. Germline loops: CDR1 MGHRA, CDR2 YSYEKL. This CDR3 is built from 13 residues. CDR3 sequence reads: CASSQDPGTEAFF. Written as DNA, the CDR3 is TGCGCCAGCAGCCAAGACCCAGGGACTGAAGCTTTCTTT.

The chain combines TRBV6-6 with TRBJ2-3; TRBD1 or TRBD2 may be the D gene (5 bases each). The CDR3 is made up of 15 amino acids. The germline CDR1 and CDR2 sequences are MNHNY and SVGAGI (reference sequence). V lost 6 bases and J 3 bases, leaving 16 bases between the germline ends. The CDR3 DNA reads TGTGCCAGCAGACCGATTGGCGAGGGGACAGATACGCAGTATTTT. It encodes CASRPIGEGTDTQYF.

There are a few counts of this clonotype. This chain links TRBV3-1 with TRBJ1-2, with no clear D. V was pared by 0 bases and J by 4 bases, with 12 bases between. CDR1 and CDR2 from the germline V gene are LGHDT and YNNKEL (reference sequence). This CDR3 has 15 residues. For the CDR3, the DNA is TGTGCCAGCAGCCAAGATCACCTCCCGGGCTATGGCTACACCTTC. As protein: CASSQDHLPGYGYTF.

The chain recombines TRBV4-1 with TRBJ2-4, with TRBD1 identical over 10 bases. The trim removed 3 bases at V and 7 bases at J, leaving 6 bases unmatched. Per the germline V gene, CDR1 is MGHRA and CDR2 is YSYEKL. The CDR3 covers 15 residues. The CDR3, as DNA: TGCGCCAGCAGCCATGTGGGACAGGGGAGGAACATTCAGTACTTC. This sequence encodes CASSHVGQGRNIQYF.

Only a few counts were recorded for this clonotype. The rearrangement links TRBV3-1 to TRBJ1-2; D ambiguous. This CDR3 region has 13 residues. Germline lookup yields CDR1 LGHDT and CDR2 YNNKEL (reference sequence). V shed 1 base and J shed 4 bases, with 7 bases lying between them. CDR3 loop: CASSQVPGYGYTF. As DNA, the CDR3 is TGTGCCAGCAGCCAAGTGCCCGGCTATGGCTACACCTTC. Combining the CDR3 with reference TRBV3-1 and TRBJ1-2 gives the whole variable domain DTAVSQTPKYLVTQMGNDKSIKCEQNLGHDTMYWYKQDSKKFLKIMFSYNNKELIINETVPNRFSPKSPDKAHLNLHINSLELGDSAVYFCASSQVPGYGYTFGSGTRLTVV.

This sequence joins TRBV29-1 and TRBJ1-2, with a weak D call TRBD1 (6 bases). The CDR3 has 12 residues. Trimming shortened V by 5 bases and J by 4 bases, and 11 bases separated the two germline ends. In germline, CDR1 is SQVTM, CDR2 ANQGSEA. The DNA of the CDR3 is TGCAGCGTTAAGGACAGCGTCTATGGCTACACCTTC. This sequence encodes CSVKDSVYGYTF.

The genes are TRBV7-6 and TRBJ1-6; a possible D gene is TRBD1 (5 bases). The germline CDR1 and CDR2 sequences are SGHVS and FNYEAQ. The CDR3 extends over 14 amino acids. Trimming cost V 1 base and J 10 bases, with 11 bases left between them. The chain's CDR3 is CASSLEQEGSPLHF. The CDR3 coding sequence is TGTGCCAGCAGCTTAGAACAGGAGGGATCACCCCTCCACTTT.

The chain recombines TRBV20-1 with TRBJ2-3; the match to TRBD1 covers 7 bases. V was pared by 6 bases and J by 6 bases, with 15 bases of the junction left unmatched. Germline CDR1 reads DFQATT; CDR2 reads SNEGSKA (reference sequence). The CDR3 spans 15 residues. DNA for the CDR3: TGCAGTGCCCGGAAGGGCAGGGGGTTAAGTGATACGCAGTATTTT. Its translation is CSARKGRGLSDTQYF.

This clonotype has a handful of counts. The CDR3 loop is CSARRGESGNTIYF. The CDR3 DNA is TGCAGTGCCCGAAGGGGAGAGTCTGGAAACACCATATATTTT. The J gene is TRBJ1-3, the V gene TRBV20-1, with D perhaps matching TRBD1 (5 bases). The CDR3 consists of 14 residues. Trimming took off 6 bases at V and 1 base at J, with 13 bases between the two ends. Germline V gives CDR1 DFQATT, CDR2 SNEGSKA (reference sequence).

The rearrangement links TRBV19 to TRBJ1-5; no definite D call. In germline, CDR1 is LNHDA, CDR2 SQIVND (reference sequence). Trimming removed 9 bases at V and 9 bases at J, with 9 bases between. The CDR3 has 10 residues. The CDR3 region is CASPELPQHF. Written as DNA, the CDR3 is TGTGCCAGCCCTGAACTGCCCCAGCATTTT.

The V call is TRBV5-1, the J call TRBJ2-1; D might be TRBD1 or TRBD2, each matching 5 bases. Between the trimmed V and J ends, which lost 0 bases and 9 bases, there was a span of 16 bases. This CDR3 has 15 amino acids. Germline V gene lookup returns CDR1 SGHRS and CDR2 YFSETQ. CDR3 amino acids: CASSLDLRTGAEQFF. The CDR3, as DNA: TGCGCCAGCAGCTTGGACTTACGAACCGGGGCTGAGCAGTTCTTC.

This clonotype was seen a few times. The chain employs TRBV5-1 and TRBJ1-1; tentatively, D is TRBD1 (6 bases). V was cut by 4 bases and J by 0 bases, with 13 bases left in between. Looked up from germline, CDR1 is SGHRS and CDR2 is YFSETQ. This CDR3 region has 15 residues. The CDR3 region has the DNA TGCGCCAGCAGCACCGGACAGAACATGAACACTGAAGCTTTCTTT. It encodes CASSTGQNMNTEAFF.

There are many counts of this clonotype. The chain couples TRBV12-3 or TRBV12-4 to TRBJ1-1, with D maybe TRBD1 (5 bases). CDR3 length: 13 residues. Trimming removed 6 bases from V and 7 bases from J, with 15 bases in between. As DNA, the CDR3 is TGTGCCAGCAGCTCTAGACGGGGCAATGAAGCTTTCTTT. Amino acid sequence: CASSSRRGNEAFF.

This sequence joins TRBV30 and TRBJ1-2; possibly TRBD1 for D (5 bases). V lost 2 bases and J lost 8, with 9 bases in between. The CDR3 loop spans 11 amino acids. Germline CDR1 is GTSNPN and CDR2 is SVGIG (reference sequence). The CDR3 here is CAWSRGGGYTF. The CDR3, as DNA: TGTGCCTGGAGTCGGGGGGGAGGCTACACCTTC.

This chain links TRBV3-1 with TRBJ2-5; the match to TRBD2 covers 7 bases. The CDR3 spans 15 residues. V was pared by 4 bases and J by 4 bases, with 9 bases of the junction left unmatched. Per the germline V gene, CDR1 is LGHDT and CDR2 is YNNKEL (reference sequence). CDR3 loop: CASSLRLAGRETQYF. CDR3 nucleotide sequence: TGTGCCAGCAGCCTCCGACTAGCTGGCCGAGAGACCCAGTACTTC.

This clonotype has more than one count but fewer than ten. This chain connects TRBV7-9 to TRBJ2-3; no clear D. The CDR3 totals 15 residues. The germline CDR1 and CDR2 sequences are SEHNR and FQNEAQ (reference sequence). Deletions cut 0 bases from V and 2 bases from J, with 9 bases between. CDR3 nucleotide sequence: TGTGCCAGCAGCTTAGCGGGGATACTCACAGATACGCAGTATTTT. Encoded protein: CASSLAGILTDTQYF.

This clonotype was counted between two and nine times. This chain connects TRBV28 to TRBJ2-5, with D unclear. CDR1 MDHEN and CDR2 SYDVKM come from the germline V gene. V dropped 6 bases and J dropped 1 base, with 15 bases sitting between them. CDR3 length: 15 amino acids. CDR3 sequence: CASRRAATTQETQYF. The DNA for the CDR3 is TGTGCCAGCAGAAGGGCAGCTACTACCCAAGAGACCCAGTACTTC.

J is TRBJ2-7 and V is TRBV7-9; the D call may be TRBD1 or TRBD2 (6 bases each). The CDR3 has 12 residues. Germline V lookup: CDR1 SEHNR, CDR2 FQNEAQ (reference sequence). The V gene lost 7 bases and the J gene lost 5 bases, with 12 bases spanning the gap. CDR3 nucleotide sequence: TGTGCCAGCAATGGAGGGGGTCACGAGCAGTACTTC. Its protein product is CASNGGGHEQYF.

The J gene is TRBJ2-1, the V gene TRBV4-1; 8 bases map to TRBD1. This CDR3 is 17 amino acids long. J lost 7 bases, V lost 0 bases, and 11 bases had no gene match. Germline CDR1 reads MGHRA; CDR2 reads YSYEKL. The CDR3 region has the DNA TGCGCCAGCAGCCAAGATTATGAGACAGGGGCGAAGAATGAGCAGTTCTTC. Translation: CASSQDYETGAKNEQFF.